Listed below are T cell receptor beta chains from one sample, sequenced in a study of blood T cell repertoires in COVID-19. Produced via immunoSEQ multiplex PCR; TCRdb's table is partial and in-frame only. Of some 150,000 clones in the sample, 88% were seen once. The sequenced sample was peripheral blood. Receptors originate from an older woman with acute or convalescent COVID-19. Both conserved end residues are part of each CDR3. D genes are given only for firm matches. Part of the rows lack a size; the others show once, few, many or a class for expanded clones.

clone_size	v_call	d_call	j_call	cdr3_aa	cdr3_nt
NA	TRBV4-1	NA	TRBJ1-3	CASSQERGSSGNTIYF	TGCGCCAGCAGCCAAGAAAGGGGTTCCTCTGGAAACACCATATATTTT
NA	TRBV5-1	NA	TRBJ2-5	CASSLGGGETQYF	TGCGCCAGCAGCCTAGGGGGTGGGGAGACCCAGTACTTC
NA	TRBV15	NA	TRBJ1-2	CATFKSDRTGVNYGYTF	TGTGCCACCTTTAAAAGTGACAGGACTGGGGTTAACTATGGCTACACCTTC
NA	TRBV18	NA	TRBJ2-7	CASSPEAGAGYEQYF	TGTGCCAGCTCACCCGAGGCAGGGGCCGGCTACGAGCAGTACTTC
NA	TRBV5-5	TRBD2	TRBJ2-3	CASSRMSGGAEEVDTQYF	TGTGCCAGCAGCCGGATGAGCGGGGGGGCCGAGGAGGTAGATACGCAGTATTTT
NA	TRBV7-2	TRBD2	TRBJ2-2	CASSARTSGTGELFF	TGTGCCAGCAGCGCGCGGACTAGCGGGACCGGGGAGCTGTTTTTT
NA	TRBV11-2	TRBD2	TRBJ2-5	CASSLLAGLSETQYF	TGTGCCAGCAGCTTACTAGCGGGGTTATCAGAGACCCAGTACTTC
NA	TRBV19	NA	TRBJ1-2	CASSIRVQILINYGYTF	TGTGCCAGTAGTATCCGGGTCCAGATACTAATTAACTATGGCTACACCTTC
NA	TRBV28	NA	TRBJ1-5	CASRGGGFQPQHF	TGTGCCAGCAGAGGGGGGGGATTCCAGCCCCAGCATTTT
NA	TRBV7-3	NA	TRBJ2-2	CASSWTLPNTGELFF	TGTGCCAGCAGTTGGACACTCCCGAACACCGGGGAGCTGTTTTTT
NA	TRBV7-2	TRBD1	TRBJ2-1	CASSSGTARNNEQFF	TGTGCCAGCAGCTCCGGGACAGCAAGAAACAATGAGCAGTTCTTC
NA	TRBV7-2	NA	TRBJ1-2	CASSSSGGPQEGYTF	TGTGCCAGCAGCTCCTCCGGGGGGCCCCAGGAAGGCTACACCTTC
NA	TRBV30	NA	TRBJ2-7	CAWSANYEQYF	TGTGCCTGGAGTGCTAACTACGAGCAGTACTTC
NA	TRBV3-1/TRBV3-2	TRBD1	TRBJ2-5	CATVTIGQGGETQYF	TGTGCCACCGTCACAATCGGACAGGGGGGTGAGACCCAGTACTTC
NA	TRBV11-1	TRBD2	TRBJ2-7	CASSLTSGQTYEQYF	TGTGCCAGCAGCTTAACTAGCGGACAGACCTACGAGCAGTACTTC
NA	TRBV13	NA	TRBJ1-1	CASSSQGMNTEAFF	TGTGCCAGCAGTTCCCAGGGGATGAACACTGAAGCTTTCTTT
NA	TRBV5-4	NA	TRBJ1-1	CASSLVWGDTEAFF	TGTGCCAGCAGCTTGGTGTGGGGAGACACTGAAGCTTTCTTT
NA	TRBV18	NA	TRBJ1-5	CASSLYRGGSNQPQHF	TGTGCCAGCTCACTCTACCGGGGGGGTAGCAATCAGCCCCAGCATTTT
NA	TRBV14	NA	TRBJ2-1	CASSQAGVNEQFF	TGTGCCAGCAGCCAAGCAGGGGTTAATGAGCAGTTCTTC
NA	TRBV6-2/TRBV6-3	NA	TRBJ1-1	CASSYEWREAEAFF	TGTGCCAGCAGTTACGAGTGGAGGGAGGCTGAAGCTTTCTTT
NA	TRBV24-1	TRBD1	TRBJ1-2	CATSDRTGTLYGYTF	TGTGCCACCAGTGACCGGACAGGGACACTCTATGGCTACACCTTC
NA	TRBV5-1	NA	TRBJ1-4	CASSLEGSDEKLFF	TGCGCCAGCAGCTTGGAAGGGAGTGATGAAAAACTGTTTTTT
NA	TRBV5-1	NA	TRBJ1-4	CASSLMGAENEKLFF	TGCGCCAGCAGCTTGATGGGGGCCGAGAATGAAAAACTGTTTTTT
NA	TRBV5-1	TRBD1	TRBJ2-1	CASSMGQTNEQFF	TGCGCCAGCAGCATGGGACAGACTAATGAGCAGTTCTTC
NA	TRBV7-6	TRBD1	TRBJ2-7	CASSLGTGVGYEQYF	TGTGCCAGCAGCTTAGGGACAGGTGTCGGCTACGAGCAGTACTTC
NA	TRBV6-2/TRBV6-3	NA	TRBJ2-7	CASSYSRTRDEQYF	TGTGCCAGCAGTTACTCGCGGACAAGGGACGAGCAGTACTTC
NA	TRBV18	TRBD1	TRBJ2-7	CASSPYSWTGAYEQYF	TGTGCCAGCTCACCTTACTCCTGGACAGGGGCCTACGAGCAGTACTTC
NA	TRBV14	NA	TRBJ2-2	CASAGTSYHGELFF	TGTGCCAGCGCCGGGACTTCCTATCACGGGGAGCTGTTTTTT
NA	TRBV12-3/TRBV12-4	TRBD2	TRBJ2-1	CASRRGDEQFF	TGTGCCAGCAGGCGGGGGGATGAGCAGTTCTTC
NA	TRBV5-1	TRBD2	TRBJ2-1	CASRKAGTRYNEQFF	TGCGCCAGCAGAAAAGCGGGGACGAGGTACAATGAGCAGTTCTTC
NA	TRBV6-5	NA	TRBJ1-1	CASSYGVMNTEAFF	TGTGCCAGCAGTTACGGAGTGATGAACACTGAAGCTTTCTTT
once	TRBV7-3	NA	TRBJ2-5	CASSQGTQYF	TGTGCCAGCAGCCAGGGTACCCAGTACTTC
NA	TRBV19	NA	TRBJ1-4	CASSIGFRSNEKLFF	TGTGCCAGTAGTATTGGTTTTAGGAGTAATGAAAAACTGTTTTTT
NA	TRBV9	TRBD1	TRBJ1-1	CASSVEGDREAFF	TGTGCCAGCAGCGTAGAGGGGGACAGGGAGGCTTTCTTT
once	TRBV4-2	NA	TRBJ1-2	CASSLTGGDNYGYTF	TGTGCCAGCAGCTTAACTGGGGGGGATAACTATGGCTACACCTTC
NA	TRBV7-2	TRBD1	TRBJ1-2	CASSTGQGGRYGYTF	TGTGCCAGCAGCACCGGACAGGGGGGACGATATGGCTACACCTTC
NA	TRBV9	TRBD1	TRBJ2-5	CASSLNRGRETQYF	TGTGCCAGCAGCCTCAACAGGGGTCGAGAGACCCAGTACTTC
NA	TRBV6-5	TRBD1	TRBJ2-7	CASSTRTGVSEQYF	TGTGCCAGCAGTACCCGGACAGGGGTGAGCGAGCAGTACTTC
NA	TRBV28	NA	TRBJ1-2	CASSSTGFGYTF	TGTGCCAGCAGTTCCACTGGTTTTGGCTACACCTTC
NA	TRBV7-9	NA	TRBJ2-1	CASSLGHNNEQFF	TGTGCCAGCAGCTTAGGGCACAACAATGAGCAGTTCTTC
NA	TRBV7-3	NA	TRBJ1-2	CASNPTGYGYTF	TGTGCCAGCAACCCGACTGGCTATGGCTACACCTTC
NA	TRBV29-1	NA	TRBJ2-5	CSVPWGGAPLETQYF	TGCAGCGTCCCATGGGGGGGGGCTCCGTTAGAGACCCAGTACTTC
NA	TRBV7-2	TRBD1	TRBJ2-7	CASRPDRGPYEQYF	TGTGCCAGCAGGCCGGACAGGGGGCCCTACGAGCAGTACTTC
NA	TRBV6-1	NA	TRBJ1-6	CASSERRAGYNSPLHF	TGTGCCAGCAGTGAACGTCGGGCAGGGTATAATTCACCCCTCCACTTT
NA	TRBV6-5	NA	TRBJ2-6	CASSSQGSGANVLTF	TGTGCCAGCAGTTCTCAGGGGTCTGGGGCCAACGTCCTGACTTTC
NA	TRBV28	NA	TRBJ2-1	CASSLSSAVYNEQFF	TGTGCCAGCAGTTTATCCTCCGCAGTGTACAATGAGCAGTTCTTC
NA	TRBV5-6	NA	TRBJ1-3	CASSFLVRGTLGNTIYF	TGTGCCAGCAGCTTCCTCGTCAGGGGCACCCTTGGAAACACCATATATTTT
NA	TRBV29-1	NA	TRBJ2-7	CSAETGDSTYEQYF	TGCAGCGCCGAAACGGGGGACAGTACCTACGAGCAGTACTTC
once	TRBV19	TRBD1	TRBJ1-4	CASVRQGTGNEKLFF	TGTGCCAGTGTTAGACAGGGCACGGGTAATGAAAAACTGTTTTTT
NA	TRBV5-1	TRBD1	TRBJ1-4	CASSLDRGVDEKLFF	TGCGCCAGCAGTCTCGACAGGGGGGTTGATGAAAAACTGTTTTTT
once	TRBV7-2	NA	TRBJ1-4	CASSFEGRSEKLFF	TGTGCCAGCAGCTTTGAAGGGAGGAGTGAAAAACTGTTTTTT
NA	TRBV19	TRBD1	TRBJ1-1	CASSLGQGTEAFF	TGTGCCAGTAGCCTGGGACAGGGTACTGAAGCTTTCTTT
NA	TRBV3-1/TRBV3-2	NA	TRBJ1-2	CASSQRNTGTSNYGYTF	TGTGCCAGCAGCCAAAGAAACACAGGAACTTCGAACTATGGCTACACCTTC
few	TRBV3-1/TRBV3-2	NA	TRBJ1-2	CASSIDSYGYTF	TGTGCCAGCAGCATCGACAGTTATGGCTACACCTTC
NA	TRBV2	NA	TRBJ2-2	CASTWGEMEQVNTGELFF	TGTGCCAGCACCTGGGGGGAAATGGAACAGGTGAACACCGGGGAGCTGTTTTTT
NA	TRBV19	NA	TRBJ1-1	CASSGRRGHTEAFF	TGTGCCAGTAGTGGGCGGCGGGGCCACACTGAAGCTTTCTTT
NA	TRBV19	NA	TRBJ1-3	CASIIRGDGSGNTIYF	TGTGCCAGCATTATCAGGGGAGACGGCTCTGGAAACACCATATATTTT
few	TRBV7-2	NA	TRBJ2-5	CASSLVQDQETQYF	TGTGCCAGCAGCTTAGTCCAGGACCAAGAGACCCAGTACTTC